These T cell receptor beta chains were read from a single sample in a study of blood T cell repertoires in COVID-19. The repertoire was sequenced with immunoSEQ multiplex PCR; TCRdb's copy has only in-frame clones and lacks some. Among 200,000 or so clones listed, roughly 88% were seen once. The source material was PBMCs or T cells enriched from blood (not recorded which). The source is a woman between 35 and 50 years old with acute COVID-19. The conserved cysteine and the conserved F or W are not part of the CDR3 here.

J gene,V gene,CDR3 protein
TRBJ1-2,TRBV19,ASSPFADTSGYT
TRBJ1-2,TRBV10-3,AISESAGNYGYT
TRBJ1-2,TRBV3-1/TRBV3-2,ASSQGNTGGYGYT
TRBJ1-2,TRBV20-1,SASSTERYGYT
TRBJ1-1,TRBV6-1,ASSESRGHEAF
TRBJ2-7,TRBV19,ASSVLGSSYEQY
TRBJ1-2,TRBV15,ATSGAGGYDYGYT
TRBJ1-1,TRBV6-1,ASSEARGSEAF
TRBJ1-1,TRBV13,ASSRTSGYTEAF
TRBJ1-1,TRBV7-2,ATERQDQGVITEAF
TRBJ2-3,TRBV29-1,SVDRGSDTQY
TRBJ2-5,TRBV28,ASSYEGQRYQETQY
TRBJ1-5,TRBV10-1,ASSGQGGQPQH
TRBJ2-2,TRBV6-5,ASRPGLATGELF
TRBJ1-2,TRBV27,ASSLRENYGYT
TRBJ1-1,TRBV9,ASSKGTANTEAF
TRBJ2-2,TRBV29-1,SVDITGELF
TRBJ2-1,TRBV5-1,ASSLSRGFYNEQF
TRBJ1-2,TRBV19,ASSRGQNTNYGYT
TRBJ1-5,TRBV7-2,ASSLTGARNQPQH
TRBJ2-2,TRBV2,ASSAQGLGTGELF
TRBJ1-6,TRBV13,ASSLGGSYNSPLH
TRBJ2-4,TRBV7-2,ASSLGQGKNIQY
TRBJ1-2,TRBV12-5,ASGLVGQVNYGYT